Following are 32 T cell receptor beta chains from one sample sequenced in a study of a mutant IDH1 vaccine in newly diagnosed glioma. Assay used: immunoSEQ multiplex PCR; TCRdb lists only in-frame clones, some missing. Of roughly 86,000 clones listed, just under 90% were seen once; the top ten hold roughly 0.74%. Antigens of these TCRs are unknown. Time point defined: week 47, end of study. The study gave 300 ug of mutant IDH1 20-mer peptide per vaccine dose, with topical imiquimod. The specimen was PBMCs, collected from a glioma patient whose treatment included an IDH1 peptide vaccine. The receptors were sampled from a woman between 50 and 59 years old with glioma.

The chain recombines TRBV5-1 with TRBJ2-7; TRBD1 agrees at 10 bases. Germline V lookup: CDR1 SGHRS, CDR2 YFSETQ. CDR3 length: 15 residues. The trim removed 6 bases at V and 3 bases at J, leaving 9 bases unmatched. This chain's CDR3 is CASTSGQGENYEQYF. DNA of the CDR3: TGCGCCAGCACCTCCGGACAGGGGGAAAACTACGAGCAGTACTTC.

In its sample, this clone is medium-sized. The chain joins TRBV6-1 to TRBJ2-7; D is possibly TRBD1 (5 bases). Per germline, CDR1 MNHNS and CDR2 SASEGT. The germline V and J ends were trimmed by 2 bases and 4 bases, with 12 bases remaining between them. The CDR3 has 14 amino acids. CDR3 loop: CASSEFGPGYEQYF. The CDR3 DNA reads as TGTGCCAGCAGTGAATTTGGTCCAGGGTACGAGCAGTACTTC.

This rearrangement joins TRBV29-1 to TRBJ2-7; 7 bases agree with TRBD1. With V trimmed by 2 bases and J by 6 bases, 13 bases remained unmatched. The CDR3 is made up of 15 amino acids. From germline, CDR1 is SQVTM and CDR2 ANQGSEA. CDR3 protein: CSVEMVGQFLFEQYF. For the CDR3, the DNA is TGCAGCGTTGAAATGGTGGGACAGTTTTTGTTCGAGCAGTACTTC.

J is TRBJ1-1 and V is TRBV14; TRBD1 might be the D (5 bases). V lost 3 bases and J 6 bases, leaving 14 bases between the germline ends. Germline CDR1 and CDR2: SGHDN and FVKESK. CDR3 length: 14 residues. The CDR3 here is CASSQGWTGAEAFF. Written as DNA, the CDR3 is TGTGCCAGCAGCCAGGGTTGGACGGGGGCTGAAGCTTTCTTT.

This chain joins TRBV2 and TRBJ1-3; weak D call: TRBD1 (6 bases). The CDR3 loop spans 14 amino acids. V lost 8 bases and J 6 bases, leaving 17 bases between the germline ends. CDR1 and CDR2 (germline): SNHLY, FYNNEI. The CDR3: CASEDLQGPNTIYF. In nucleotides, the CDR3 is TGTGCCAGCGAGGACCTTCAGGGGCCAAACACCATATATTTT.

The V gene is TRBV29-1, the J gene TRBJ2-1; D unresolved. V was cut by 3 bases and J by 3 bases, with 9 bases left in between. The germline CDR1 and CDR2 sequences are SQVTM and ANQGSEA. The CDR3 extends over 13 amino acids. In nucleotides, the CDR3 is TGCAGCGTTGAGGCCGGGTACTACAATGAGCAGTTCTTC. Amino acid sequence: CSVEAGYYNEQFF.

The chain employs TRBV13 and TRBJ1-4; D is ambiguous. CDR1 is PRHDT and CDR2 is FYEKMQ in the germline V gene (reference sequence). V lost 3 bases to trimming and J lost 4 bases, with 12 bases between them. The CDR3 extends over 15 amino acids. The CDR3 spells CASSFSAANNEKLFF. The CDR3 DNA reads as TGTGCCAGCAGCTTCTCTGCGGCGAATAATGAAAAACTGTTTTTT. Full variable domain (rest looked up from reference TRBV13 and TRBJ1-4): AAGVIQSPRHLIKEKRETATLKCYPIPRHDTVYWYQQGPGQDPQFLISFYEKMQSDKGSIPDRFSAQQFSDYHSELNMSSLELGDSALYFCASSFSAANNEKLFFGSGTQLSVL.

The chain has TRBV9 and TRBJ2-5; the D is unclear. TRBJ2-7 matches the DNA end more closely, so the J call is doubtful. CDR3 length equals 13 residues. Per germline, CDR1 SGDLS and CDR2 YYNGEE. For the CDR3, the DNA is TGTGCCAGCAGCCCCCGAGATAGGCCCGAGCAGTACTTC. This codes for CASSPRDRPEQYF.

This clone was counted a single time. The genes are TRBV4-1 and TRBJ1-5; 9 nucleotides line up with TRBD1. With 3 bases clipped from V and 8 bases from J, the junction kept 8 bases outside the gene matches. The CDR3 spans 15 residues. Germline-derived CDR1 and CDR2 are MGHRA and YSYEKL. This CDR3 reads CASSQGQGPWEPQHF. As DNA, the CDR3 is TGCGCCAGCAGCCAGGGACAGGGCCCCTGGGAGCCCCAGCATTTT.

This chain links TRBV7-6 with TRBJ2-2, with a tentative D call TRBD1 (5 bases). Germline CDR1 and CDR2: SGHVS and FNYEAQ. V was clipped by 5 bases and J by 6 bases, with 16 bases between them. This CDR3 comprises 15 residues. CDR3 sequence reads: CASSRPDSLPGELFF. The CDR3 DNA is TGTGCCAGCAGCCGACCAGACAGCCTCCCCGGGGAGCTGTTTTTT.

This chain uses TRBV14 with TRBJ2-5; D is unresolved. Matching the DNA end better, TRBJ2-7 makes the J call doubtful. Germline values: CDR1 SGHDN, CDR2 FVKESK. This CDR3 has 12 residues. CDR3 sequence (DNA): TGTGCCAGCAGCCAAGTCGCCTACGAGCAGTACTTC. It translates to CASSQVAYEQYF.

This clone was seen just once. The chain combines TRBV7-3 with TRBJ2-1; a possible D gene is TRBD2 (5 bases). This CDR3 has 15 residues. Deletions cut 2 bases from V and 0 bases from J, with 8 bases between. Germline V gives CDR1 SGHTA, CDR2 FQGTGA. The CDR3 loop is CASSLSRDSYNEQFF. The CDR3 region has the DNA TGTGCCAGCAGCTTATCCCGGGACTCCTACAATGAGCAGTTCTTC.

This clone was observed once. The chain recombines TRBV30 with TRBJ2-2, with TRBD1 matching over 10 bases. Germline-derived CDR1 and CDR2 are GTSNPN and SVGIG (reference sequence). CDR3 size: 19 residues. V shed 4 bases and J 3 bases; nucleotides not matched to a gene: 17. CDR3 coding DNA: TGTGCCTGGAACCTGTTCCCGGACAGGGGGAAGAAGTACACCGGGGAGCTGTTTTTT. It translates to CAWNLFPDRGKKYTGELFF.

The genes are TRBV11-2 and TRBJ2-1, with no clear D. The germline V gene encodes CDR1 SGHAT and CDR2 FQNNGV. The CDR3 totals 16 residues. Trimming took off 3 bases at V and 0 bases at J, with 12 bases between the two ends. The CDR3 reads CASSLSSRSSYNEQFF. DNA for the CDR3: TGTGCCAGCAGCTTGTCGAGTAGGAGCTCCTACAATGAGCAGTTCTTC.

The count of this clone is one. The genes are TRBV27 and TRBJ1-1, with 8 nucleotides matching TRBD1. The germline gives CDR1 MNHEY, CDR2 SMNVEV (reference sequence). This CDR3 has 16 amino acids. Unmatched junction bases numbered 11, after V lost 2 bases and J lost 6 bases. The DNA for the CDR3 is TGTGCCAGCAGTTTAGGGGGTACAGGGGGGTTCGCTGAAGCTTTCTTT. Its translation is CASSLGGTGGFAEAFF.

The chain carries TRBV20-1 and TRBJ2-2; no reliable D call. Trimming cost V 1 base and J 5 bases, with 2 bases left between them. The CDR3 is made up of 11 amino acids. Germline CDR1 and CDR2: DFQATT and SNEGSKA (reference sequence). The CDR3 sequence: CSARATGELFF. CDR3 nucleotides: TGCAGTGCTAGAGCGACCGGGGAGCTGTTTTTT.

This sequence joins TRBV9 and TRBJ1-5; D is ambiguous. V dropped 4 bases and J dropped 5 bases, with 10 bases sitting between them. The germline V gene has CDR1 SGDLS and CDR2 YYNGEE. The CDR3 totals 13 residues. CDR3 amino acids: CASSQSGDQPQHF. CDR3 DNA sequence: TGTGCCAGCAGCCAATCCGGGGATCAGCCCCAGCATTTT. Together with reference TRBV9 and TRBJ1-5, the CDR3 gives the full variable domain: DSGVTQTPKHLITATGQRVTLRCSPRSGDLSVYWYQQSLDQGLQFLIQYYNGEERAKGNILERFSAQQFPDLHSELNLSSLELGDSALYFCASSQSGDQPQHFGDGTRLSIL.

CDR3 sequence (DNA): TGTGCCAGCAGCTTCCTGGTTTCAAGCACCATATATTTT. Protein sequence: CASSFLVSSTIYF. The chain has TRBV5-6 and TRBJ1-3; D gene unclear. This CDR3 region has 13 residues. Germline V CDR1 and CDR2: SGHDT, YYEEEE. The germline V and J ends were trimmed by 2 bases and 9 bases, with 12 bases remaining between them.

The rearrangement links TRBV7-2 to TRBJ2-3; 7 bases line up with TRBD2. V gave up 4 bases and J gave up 9 bases; unmatched junction bases: 4. This CDR3 spans 12 amino acids. Germline CDR1 is SGHTA and CDR2 is FQGNSA. The CDR3 region has the DNA TGTGCCAGCAGCTCCTGGGGGGGAACGCAGTATTTT. Protein sequence: CASSSWGGTQYF.

This clone was observed once. The chain employs TRBV6-1 and TRBJ2-7; TRBD1 agrees at 9 bases. The length of the CDR3 is 16 residues. The junction had 8 bases not matched to a gene; V was cut back by 2 bases and J by 3 bases. Germline loops: CDR1 MNHNS, CDR2 SASEGT. CDR3 loop: CASSERQGVNRYEQYF. The CDR3, as DNA: TGTGCCAGCAGTGAAAGACAGGGGGTAAACCGCTACGAGCAGTACTTC.

This clone was observed once. V is TRBV5-1 and J is TRBJ2-7; TRBD1 is a possible D gene (5 bases). The CDR3 length is 15 residues. The germline CDR1 and CDR2 sequences are SGHRS and YFSETQ. The germline V and J ends were trimmed by 5 bases and 3 bases, with 18 bases remaining between them. The CDR3 sequence is CASRRGQTDYYEQYF. The CDR3 DNA is TGCGCCAGCAGACGTGGTCAGACAGATTACTACGAGCAGTACTTC.

The J gene is TRBJ2-7, the V gene TRBV5-6; 12 positions agree with TRBD2. Germline CDR1 is SGHDT and CDR2 is YYEEEE. The CDR3 is made up of 17 amino acids. The V and J ends lost 5 bases and 1 base, in that order; junction bases with no gene match: 10. In nucleotides, the CDR3 is TGTGCCAGCAGTCAAACTAGCGGGAGGTCCGTTTCCTACGAGCAGTACTTC. This sequence encodes CASSQTSGRSVSYEQYF.

The chain combines TRBV27 with TRBJ1-2; 8 bases agree with TRBD1. The CDR3 has 14 amino acids. J lost 4 bases, V lost 6 bases, and 7 bases had no gene match. Germline CDR1 MNHEY, CDR2 SMNVEV (reference sequence). CDR3 sequence (DNA): TGTGCCAGCAGGAATATCGGACAGGGCTATGGCTACACCTTC. Its protein product is CASRNIGQGYGYTF.

This chain connects TRBV5-6 to TRBJ1-5, with D maybe TRBD1 (6 bases). V lost 4 bases, J lost 5 bases, and 7 bases lay in between. There are 12 residues in the CDR3. Germline assignment: CDR1 SGHDT and CDR2 YYEEEE. CDR3 in amino acids: CASSQGHQPQHF. The CDR3 DNA follows: TGTGCCAGCAGCCAGGGGCATCAGCCCCAGCATTTT.

This chain connects TRBV7-9 to TRBJ2-1; D unresolved. The V gene's germline CDR1 is SEHNR and CDR2 FQNEAQ (reference sequence). The CDR3 covers 14 residues. V was clipped by 8 bases and J by 1 base, with 12 bases between them. The CDR3: CASVPEISYNEQFF. CDR3 in DNA: TGTGCCAGCGTCCCCGAGATTTCCTACAATGAGCAGTTCTTC. The full variable domain, in which reference TRBV7-9 and TRBJ2-1 provide the parts outside the CDR3, is DTGVSQNPRHKITKRGQNVTFRCDPISEHNRLYWYRQTLGQGPEFLTYFQNEAQLEKSRLLSDRFSAERPKGSFSTLEIQRTEQGDSAMYLCASVPEISYNEQFFGPGTRLTVL.

V is TRBV4-1 and J is TRBJ2-3, with 7 positions matching TRBD1. Germline loops: CDR1 MGHRA, CDR2 YSYEKL. V lost 2 bases and J lost 4; bases outside the gene matches: 3. This CDR3 spans 14 amino acids. This chain's CDR3 is CASSQLTGPDTQYF. CDR3 DNA sequence: TGCGCCAGCAGCCAACTGACAGGGCCAGATACGCAGTATTTT.

The rearrangement joins TRBV19 to TRBJ1-1; TRBD1 is a possible D gene (5 bases). The CDR3 runs 15 residues. Germline V gene data show CDR1 as LNHDA and CDR2 as SQIVND (reference sequence). V was cut by 3 bases and J by 0 bases, with 11 bases left in between. CDR3 region: CASSMVAGMNTEAFF. The CDR3 bases are TGTGCCAGTAGTATGGTCGCAGGGATGAACACTGAAGCTTTCTTT.

This clone has only one observation. The chain carries TRBV27 and TRBJ1-5, with unresolved D. The germline V gene has CDR1 MNHEY and CDR2 SMNVEV (reference sequence). The CDR3 spans 14 residues. The ends were cut back, 1 base at V and 5 bases at J, with 9 bases in the middle. CDR3 in amino acids: CASSLLGQDQPQHF. CDR3 in DNA: TGTGCCAGCAGTTTATTGGGCCAGGATCAGCCCCAGCATTTT.

V and J are TRBV6-6 and TRBJ1-1; weak D call: TRBD1 (5 bases). V was clipped by 3 bases and J by 10 bases, with 9 bases between them. Germline CDR1 reads MNHNY; CDR2 reads SVGAGI (reference sequence). This CDR3 is 11 amino acids long. Here the CDR3 reads CASSYQGTAFF. The CDR3 DNA sequence: TGTGCCAGCAGTTATCAAGGGACAGCTTTCTTT.

This chain connects TRBV19 to TRBJ1-2; a possible D gene is TRBD1 (5 bases). CDR1 and CDR2 from the germline V gene are LNHDA and SQIVND (reference sequence). The length of the CDR3 is 13 residues. Trimming cost V 4 bases and J 3 bases, with 9 bases left between them. In DNA, the CDR3 is TGTGCCAGTAGTAAAGGCAGGGACTATGGCTACACCTTC. This codes for CASSKGRDYGYTF.

CDR3 bases: TGTGCCAGCAGCGCGCCCCTAAGGACAGGGGGACTTGGCTACACCTTC. It codes for CASSAPLRTGGLGYTF. This chain uses TRBV9 with TRBJ1-2, with 10 bases identical to TRBD1. Germline V gene data show CDR1 as SGDLS and CDR2 as YYNGEE. V lost 3 bases and J lost 7; bases outside the gene matches: 12. The CDR3 contains 16 residues.

The chain couples TRBV19 to TRBJ1-1; the D is unclear. CDR1 and CDR2 (germline): LNHDA, SQIVND (reference sequence). V was trimmed by 7 bases and J by 5 bases, leaving 14 bases between them. This CDR3 has 13 residues. CDR3 DNA sequence: TGTGCCAGTACCCCCTCGGGGAGGACTGAAGCTTTCTTT. Its translation is CASTPSGRTEAFF.